What follows are 7 T cell receptor beta chains derived from one specimen sequenced in a study of T cell repertoires in cytomegalovirus infection. From the reads, TCRdb called clonotypes with MiXCR, one entry per CDR3 protein. The repertoire holds 150,000 to 200,000 distinct CDR3 sequences, with roughly 27% as singletons. Sequencing input: PBMCs. The source of these receptors is a human donor in good health (CMV status not recorded). Some clones in this sample may be carry-over from other donors' samples.

The CDR3 DNA sequence: TGTGCCAGCAGCTTGGTTGGGGGTCAGTATTCCTACGAGCAGTACTTC. This codes for CASSLVGGQYSYEQYF. V usage is TRBV5-6 and J usage is TRBJ2-7, with D perhaps TRBD1 or TRBD2 (5 bases each). This CDR3 comprises 16 residues. The germline V and J ends were trimmed by 0 bases and 1 base, with 14 bases remaining between them. Germline lookup yields CDR1 SGHDT and CDR2 YYEEEE.

This clonotype was seen a handful of times. V gene TRBV29-1 combines with J gene TRBJ2-3; 9 bases fit TRBD2. The germline V gene has CDR1 SQVTM and CDR2 ANQGSEA. The CDR3 sequence is 15 residues long. V lost 6 bases, J lost 5 bases, and 12 bases stayed unmatched. CDR3 sequence: CSVVSGGGALDTQYF. The CDR3 nucleotides read TGCAGCGTCGTCTCTGGCGGGGGGGCCTTAGATACGCAGTATTTT.

This clonotype was detected only once. The V gene is TRBV25-1, the J gene TRBJ1-6; a weak D match, TRBD1 (6 bases). Germline V gene data show CDR1 as MGHDK and CDR2 as SYGVNS. Trimming took 6 bases from V and 7 from J, leaving 10 bases between them. This CDR3 contains 13 residues. The CDR3 loop reads CASRPGQNSPLHF. The DNA of the CDR3 is TGTGCCAGCAGGCCGGGACAAAATTCACCCCTCCACTTT.

The genes are TRBV25-1 and TRBJ2-5; D gene ambiguous. CDR3 size: 15 residues. The V end was cut by 3 bases, the J end by 1 base, with 12 bases between. Germline CDR1 is MGHDK and CDR2 is SYGVNS. In DNA, the CDR3 is TGTGCCAGCAGTGACACAAGCGCCGCCCAAGAGACCCAGTACTTC. Encoded protein: CASSDTSAAQETQYF.

The chain joins TRBV29-1 to TRBJ1-1; TRBD1 might be the D (5 bases). Trimming removed 8 bases from V and 3 bases from J, with 13 bases in between. The V gene's germline CDR1 is SQVTM and CDR2 ANQGSEA. The CDR3 consists of 12 residues. The CDR3 reads CSTPGGYTEAFF. The CDR3 bases are TGCAGCACCCCTGGGGGGTACACTGAAGCTTTCTTT.

The chain links TRBV5-5 to TRBJ1-1; a possible D gene is TRBD1 (5 bases). CDR1 is SGHKS and CDR2 is YYEKEE in the germline V gene (reference sequence). CDR3 length equals 13 residues. V dropped 0 bases and J dropped 11 bases, with 14 bases sitting between them. The CDR3 nucleotides read TGTGCCAGCAGCTTGGTCGGGCGGGGGGACGCTTTCTTT. It specifies CASSLVGRGDAFF.

The rearrangement links TRBV3-1 to TRBJ2-2; 12 nucleotides align to TRBD2. This CDR3 contains 17 residues. Per the germline V gene, CDR1 is LGHDT and CDR2 is YNNKEL (reference sequence). The V and J ends lost 4 bases and 3 bases, in that order; junction bases with no gene match: 6. Here the CDR3 DNA reads TGTGCCAGCAGCCTGACTAGCGGGGGATTGTACACCGGGGAGCTGTTTTTT. Protein product: CASSLTSGGLYTGELFF.